Following are 7 T cell receptor beta chains from one sample sequenced in a study of vaccination and CD4 T cells after COVID-19. Sequencing of DNA taken from cultured CD4+ T cells relied on the Oncomine TCR Beta short-read assay. TCRdb reprocessed the PCR reads with MiXCR, giving one entry per CDR3 protein. Of around 26,000 distinct CDR3 sequences in the sample, about 64% are singletons; the top ten hold roughly 17%. Treatment denoted: approximately 9-day PBMC culture with coronavirus spike peptide pools or control peptides (ViraFEST assay). Their recognized antigens are unknown. Specimen: CD4+ T cells from blood, cultured in vitro, collected after SARS-CoV-2 vaccination. The receptors stem from a human donor who received a COVID-19 vaccine.

The chain carries TRBV6-1 and TRBJ2-3, with TRBD2 matching 11 bases. The V segment lost 2 bases and the J segment 2 bases; nucleotides outside the gene matches: 9. The germline V gene encodes CDR1 MNHNS and CDR2 SASEGT. CDR3 length: 18 amino acids. CDR3 loop: CASSERRLAGLNTDTQYF. In DNA, the CDR3 is TGTGCCAGCAGTGAACGCCGACTAGCGGGGTTGAACACAGATACGCAGTATTTT.

This chain uses TRBV20-1 with TRBJ2-1; 7 bases align to TRBD2. V trimming: 2 bases; J trimming: 8 bases; junction bases outside the gene matches: 9. CDR3 length equals 14 residues. The V gene's germline CDR1 is DFQATT and CDR2 SNEGSKA (reference sequence). CDR3 region: CSARMGGSRYEQFF. The CDR3 DNA reads as TGCAGTGCTAGAATGGGGGGGTCTAGGTATGAGCAGTTCTTC.

This clonotype was counted a few times. This chain links TRBV19 with TRBJ1-5; D is unresolved. V was trimmed by 4 bases and J by 4 bases, leaving 17 bases between them. This CDR3 contains 16 residues. Germline values: CDR1 LNHDA, CDR2 SQIVND (reference sequence). The CDR3 DNA is TGTGCCAGTAGTAGAACCCTCCGGGGTCGAAATCAGCCCCAGCATTTT. Residues: CASSRTLRGRNQPQHF. The full variable domain, in which reference TRBV19 and TRBJ1-5 provide the parts outside the CDR3, is DGGITQSPKYLFRKEGQNVTLSCEQNLNHDAMYWYRQDPGQGLRLIYYSQIVNDFQKGDIAEGYSVSREKKESFPLTVTSAQKNPTAFYLCASSRTLRGRNQPQHFGDGTRLSIL.

This clonotype was observed once. DNA of the CDR3: TGTGCCAGCAGCTTGGCAGGGGACAGGGGGTTTATGAACACTGAAGCTTTCTTT. Its translation: CASSLAGDRGFMNTEAFF. The rearrangement joins TRBV12-1 to TRBJ1-1; TRBD1, the table's D call, was not compared with the DNA. TRBV12-1 is given as a pseudogene. The CDR3 consists of 18 residues.

The rearrangement joins TRBV6-5 to TRBJ2-5; D gene uncertain. V gave up 4 bases and J gave up 2 bases, with 11 bases separating them. The CDR3 is made up of 14 amino acids. Germline assignment: CDR1 MNHEY and CDR2 SVGAGI. This chain's CDR3 is CASSFPHLQETQYF. The CDR3, as DNA: TGTGCCAGCAGTTTCCCCCACTTACAAGAGACCCAGTACTTC.

J is TRBJ1-1 and V is TRBV7-9; unclear D gene. The V and J ends lost 0 bases and 6 bases respectively, with 14 bases between them. This CDR3 is 15 amino acids long. The germline gives CDR1 SEHNR, CDR2 FQNEAQ (reference sequence). This CDR3 reads CASSLALGEGSEAFF. The CDR3 nucleotides read TGTGCCAGCAGCTTAGCGCTCGGGGAGGGCTCTGAAGCTTTCTTT.

The chain carries TRBV7-2 and TRBJ2-1, with D uncertain. The CDR3 consists of 15 residues. Germline V lookup: CDR1 SGHTA, CDR2 FQGNSA. V gave up 1 base and J gave up 4 bases, with 11 bases separating them. DNA of the CDR3: TGTGCCAGCAGCTTAGAAGCCGAGACGTACAATGAGCAGTTCTTC. Translated: CASSLEAETYNEQFF.